This T cell receptor (beta chain) was identified in a study of sequential checkpoint blockade in melanoma (dated by TCRdb to between 2018 and 2020). Context from the whole study: Patients were randomized 1:1 to first-line nivolumab followed by ipilimumab (arm A) or ipilimumab followed by nivolumab (arm B). Both trial sequences were followed by maintenance nivolumab. The research as a whole found: Validation of the response-prediction model combining TCR metrics and mutation burden is needed in larger, independent patient cohorts.

There are 16 amino acids in the CDR3, from cysteine to phenylalanine inclusive. CDR3 DNA is the only sequence kept; it has 48 bases, read in frame from the first base. V is shortened by 1 base, J by 3 bases, and the region joining them spans 15 bases. Via the germline V gene (reference sequence), CDR1 is SEHNR and CDR2 FQNEAQ. The treatment or condition label of this sample denotes: randomized to nivolumab then ipilimumab (arm A) or the reverse (arm B). No trial patient had received prior DNA-damaging chemotherapy. A FACS Aria II flow cytometer was used to sort live CD3+CD8+ cells that were negative for CD19 and CD56 from thawed PBMCs. The samples were obtained from melanoma patients enrolled in CheckMate 064, an open-label, randomized phase II trial testing sequential checkpoint blockade. Peripheral blood mononuclear cells were collected by leukapheresis, purified using Ficoll-Paque, and frozen in human serum containing around 10% DMSO. Immediately after sorting, the purity of the sorted blood CD3+CD8+ cells was confirmed to be >95%, and DNA was then extracted.

There are a few counts of this clone. The clone's antigen remains unknown. Per-nucleotide qualities are absent, and no much larger clonotype sits a single base away. TCRbeta CDR3 regions were immunosequenced from genomic DNA with the immunoSEQ Assay. Genomic DNA was amplified by bias-controlled multiplex PCR before high-throughput sequencing. The study's processing was this. To quantify the absolute abundance of each unique TCRbeta CDR3 region, the sequences were collapsed and filtered. Clonality was defined as 1 minus Pielou's evenness and was calculated using productive rearrangements only. A previously published method was used to identify clones whose frequencies were significantly greater in on-treatment samples than in baseline samples. TCRdb's version of the immuneACCESS table is confined to in-frame rearrangements and falls short of the full clone set. An unresolved V gene accounts for under half of the shortfall where checked; the remainder is of unknown origin. The V and J calls and clone size were taken over from that table, and D and trimming were inferred from the DNA. The sample includes roughly 20,000 clones, with over 70% observed a single time. The top ten clones comprise 36% of the sample.

This material consisted of CD8+ T cells sorted from blood (inferred from file names), taken from a patient given nivolumab and ipilimumab in sequence. This TCR came from a human donor with melanoma. Recombination joined TRBV7-9 with TRBJ2-5; the D segment could be TRBD2, given 6 matching bases. The CDR3 has the sequence CASSLGGGGREETQYF. The sequence in DNA is TGTGCCAGCAGCTTAGGGGGTGGGGGGAGAGAAGAGACCCAGTACTTC.